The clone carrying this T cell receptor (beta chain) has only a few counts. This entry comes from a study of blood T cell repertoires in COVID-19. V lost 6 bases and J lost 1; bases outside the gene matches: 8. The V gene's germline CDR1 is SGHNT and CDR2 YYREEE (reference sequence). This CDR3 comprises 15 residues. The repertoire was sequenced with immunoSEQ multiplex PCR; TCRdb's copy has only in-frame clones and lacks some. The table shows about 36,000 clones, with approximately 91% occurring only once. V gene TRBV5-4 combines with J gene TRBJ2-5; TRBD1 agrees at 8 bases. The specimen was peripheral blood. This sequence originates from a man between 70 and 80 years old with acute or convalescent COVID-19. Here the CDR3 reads CASTSNQGAQETQYF. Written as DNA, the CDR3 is TGTGCCAGCACCTCCAATCAGGGGGCCCAAGAGACCCAGTACTTC.